The rows below give T cell receptor beta chains drawn from one sample of a study of T cell responses to AZD1222 COVID-19 vaccine. Using immunoSEQ multiplex PCR, the repertoire was profiled, and TCRdb retains in-frame clones only, with some absent. The sample records 90,000 to 110,000 clones, around 87% being singletons. The sequencing used peripheral blood, collected 28 days after the second AZD1222 dose. The receptors were gathered from an adult who received the AZD1222 COVID-19 vaccine. Both conserved end residues are part of each CDR3. A D gene is named only where the DNA matches it firmly. Rows may omit the clone size; those that give it use once, few, many or a size class.

d_gene	len	v_gene	j_gene	abundance	CDR3nt	CDR3aa
NA	12	TRBV30	TRBJ1-2	NA	TGTGCCTGGAGTGGGAACTACCGGGACATCCTCTTC	CAWSGNYRDILF
NA	18	TRBV7-2	TRBJ2-1	NA	TGTGCCAGCAGCGCCGAGCGGGTGGGACTGGAGATTTACAATGAGCAGTTCTTC	CASSAERVGLEIYNEQFF
TRBD1	15	TRBV7-2	TRBJ2-2	few	TGTGCCAGCAAACGGGACAGAGCGAACACCGGGGAGCTGTTTTTT	CASKRDRANTGELFF
NA	14	TRBV28	TRBJ2-7	few	TGTGCCAGCACCCTAGAGCGGGTATCCTACGAGCAGTACTTC	CASTLERVSYEQYF
NA	13	TRBV12-3/TRBV12-4	TRBJ1-2	NA	TGTGCCAGCACCCCGGGACACAACTATGGCTACACCTTC	CASTPGHNYGYTF
TRBD2	16	TRBV6-5	TRBJ2-3	once	TGTGCCAGCAGTTACAAGGCGGGGGTCCACACAGATACGCAGTATTTT	CASSYKAGVHTDTQYF
NA	12	TRBV2	TRBJ1-2	NA	TGTGCCAGCATAGGCTCTAACTATGGCTACACCTTC	CASIGSNYGYTF
TRBD1	15	TRBV18	TRBJ1-2	NA	TGTGCCAGCTCAAGAGGACAGGGCTCGACCTATGGCTACACCTTC	CASSRGQGSTYGYTF
TRBD1	14	TRBV30	TRBJ2-1	NA	TGTGCCTATAGACGACAGGGCCTATACAATGAGCAGTTCTTC	CAYRRQGLYNEQFF
NA	14	TRBV7-9	TRBJ1-3	NA	TGTGCCAGCAGCTTTGAGGGTGTGAAAAACACCATATATTTT	CASSFEGVKNTIYF
NA	16	TRBV18	TRBJ2-1	NA	TGTGCCAGCTCACCAAATGGTCTAGGGGCCTACAATGAGCAGTTCTTC	CASSPNGLGAYNEQFF
TRBD2	18	TRBV9	TRBJ2-2	NA	TGTGCCAGCAGCGTAAGACCGACTAGCGGGGTGAACACCGGGGAGCTGTTTTTT	CASSVRPTSGVNTGELFF
TRBD1	18	TRBV14	TRBJ1-1	few	TGTGCCAGCAGCCAGATAAGACAGGGACGGTTTGAGGGCACTGAAGCTTTCTTT	CASSQIRQGRFEGTEAFF
NA	14	TRBV2	TRBJ2-7	NA	TGTGCCAGCAGTGAATATGCGGGTACCTACGAGCAGTACTTC	CASSEYAGTYEQYF
NA	16	TRBV10-3	TRBJ2-2	medium-sized	TGTGCCACCTCCCTAGTGGCGGACACGAACACCGGGGAGCTGTTTTTT	CATSLVADTNTGELFF
TRBD1	17	TRBV7-9	TRBJ1-2	NA	TGTGCCAGCACCAAAGGGGGGACAGGGGGTCCTCACTCTGGCTACACCTTC	CASTKGGTGGPHSGYTF
TRBD1	17	TRBV7-3	TRBJ1-1	NA	TGTGCCAGCAGCTTAACGTTTCAGGGGGCGAGGAACACTGAAGCTTTCTTT	CASSLTFQGARNTEAFF
NA	11	TRBV12-3/TRBV12-4	TRBJ2-3	few	TGTGCCAGCAGTTTTGCAGATACGCAGTATTTT	CASSFADTQYF
NA	16	TRBV7-2	TRBJ2-5	NA	TGTGCCAGCAGCTTAGTAGGTTCGGGGGCCCAAGAGACCCAGTACTTC	CASSLVGSGAQETQYF
TRBD1	14	TRBV19	TRBJ1-5	NA	TGTGCCAGCCGGGACAGGCCTCCGAATCAGCCCCAGCATTTT	CASRDRPPNQPQHF
TRBD2	14	TRBV14	TRBJ2-5	NA	TGTGCCAGCACCGGTTCTAGCGGGATGGAGACCCAGTACTTC	CASTGSSGMETQYF
NA	19	TRBV4-3	TRBJ2-7	NA	TGCGCCAGCAGCCAAGGGGCGTGGGAAGGGGTCTCGGGCATCTACGAGCAGTACTTC	CASSQGAWEGVSGIYEQYF
NA	12	TRBV14	TRBJ2-1	NA	TGTGCCAGCAGCCAGTCTAGCAATGAGCAGTTCTTC	CASSQSSNEQFF
TRBD1	19	TRBV13	TRBJ1-1	few	TGTGCCAGCAGCTCCAAGCGGACAGGAGAGGATCGGCGAGACACTGAAGCTTTCTTT	CASSSKRTGEDRRDTEAFF
NA	11	TRBV25-1	TRBJ1-1	NA	TGTGCCAGCAGTACAGGGCCAGAAGCTTTCTTT	CASSTGPEAFF
NA	17	TRBV12-2	TRBJ2-3	NA	TGTGCAAGTCGCTTAGGGAGGGACTTCTACGGAGCAGATACGCAGTATTTT	CASRLGRDFYGADTQYF
TRBD1	15	TRBV5-4	TRBJ1-1	NA	TGTGCCAGCAGCTTAGACGGACAGGGGTACACTGAAGCTTTCTTT	CASSLDGQGYTEAFF
TRBD1	14	TRBV28	TRBJ1-2	NA	TGTGCCAGCAGTTTGGCAGGGGGAAACTATGGCTACACCTTC	CASSLAGGNYGYTF
NA	16	TRBV11-2	TRBJ1-5	NA	TGTGCCAGCAGCTTAGCATTAGGAGAGGGCAATCAGCCCCAGCATTTT	CASSLALGEGNQPQHF
NA	14	TRBV12-5	TRBJ1-2	few	TGTGCTAGTGGTTCAACCCGGGACGGATATGGCTACACCTTC	CASGSTRDGYGYTF
NA	15	TRBV4-1	TRBJ1-5	NA	TGCGCCAGCAGCCATGTACAAGCTAGCAATCAGCCCCAGCATTTT	CASSHVQASNQPQHF
NA	11	TRBV7-9	TRBJ1-1	NA	TGTGCCAGCAGCCCCTATACTGAAGCTTTCTTT	CASSPYTEAFF
NA	14	TRBV5-6	TRBJ1-2	NA	TGTGCCAGCAGCTTGGGACATCCTAACTATGGCTACACCTTC	CASSLGHPNYGYTF
NA	11	TRBV30	TRBJ2-7	NA	TGTGCCTTAGGTCCGGGTTACGAGCAGTACTTC	CALGPGYEQYF
NA	12	TRBV29-1	TRBJ2-7	NA	TGCAGCGTTGAAACCCGCTCCTACGAGCAGTACTTC	CSVETRSYEQYF
NA	14	TRBV24-1	TRBJ1-2	NA	TGTGCCACCAGTGCCGGGGCCGAGGACTATGGCTACACCTTC	CATSAGAEDYGYTF
TRBD2	17	TRBV29-1	TRBJ2-1	NA	TGCAGCGGGCTTAACCCAGGCGGGAGGAGAACCTACAATGAGCAGTTCTTC	CSGLNPGGRRTYNEQFF